This TCR beta chain appears in the sequencing data of a study of blood T cell repertoires in COVID-19. Background on the study: Samples representing acute and convalescent COVID-19 were sourced from the United States, Italy and Spain. Sources were T cells, B-cell-depleted T cells, or PBMCs; the material itself was cDNA or gDNA.

Original methodology: Reference gene primer amplification yielded estimated nucleated cell counts. Sequencing used immunoSEQ multiplex PCR; TCRdb keeps in-frame clones, though not all of them. V, J and clone size derive from that table, while D and trimming were established from the DNA sequence. The repertoire holds roughly 65,000 clones, approximately 94% seen once, with 2.9% in the top ten. CDR3 length: 14 amino acids. CDR1 is SQVTM, CDR2 ANQGSEA, per germline. With 3 bases clipped from V and 2 bases from J, the junction kept 4 bases outside the gene matches. The rearrangement uses TRBV29-1 and TRBJ1-3; 7 nucleotides align to TRBD1. Sequenced: peripheral blood. The sequence was obtained from a man aged 70 or older with active COVID-19. CDR3 residues: CSVDPTGAGNTIYF. The CDR3 DNA reads TGCAGCGTTGATCCCACAGGGGCTGGAAACACCATATATTTT. The variable domain in full, completed from reference TRBV29-1 and TRBJ1-3, reads SAVISQKPSRDICQRGTSLTIQCQVDSQVTMMFWYRQQPGQSLTLIATANQGSEATYESGFVIDKFPISRPNLTFSTLTVSNMSPEDSSIYLCSVDPTGAGNTIYFGEGSWLTVV.